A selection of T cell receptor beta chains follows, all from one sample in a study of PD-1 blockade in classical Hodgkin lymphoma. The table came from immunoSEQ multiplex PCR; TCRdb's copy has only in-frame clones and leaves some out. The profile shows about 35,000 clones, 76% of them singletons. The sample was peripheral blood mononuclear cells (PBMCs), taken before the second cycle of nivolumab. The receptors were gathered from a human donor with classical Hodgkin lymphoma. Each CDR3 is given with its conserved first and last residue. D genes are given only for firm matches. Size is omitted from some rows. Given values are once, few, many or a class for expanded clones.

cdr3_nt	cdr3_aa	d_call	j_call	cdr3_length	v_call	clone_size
TGTGCCAGCAGTTACACCCCAGGGGATGGTACTGAAGCTTTCTTT	CASSYTPGDGTEAFF	NA	TRBJ1-1	15	TRBV6-6	once
TGTGCCAGTAGTATAGCCCGATGGGGGTCCCCCTATGGCTACACCTTC	CASSIARWGSPYGYTF	NA	TRBJ1-2	16	TRBV19	few
TGTGCCAGCAGTTACGTACACAGGGCCACCGGGGAGCTGTTTTTT	CASSYVHRATGELFF	NA	TRBJ2-2	15	TRBV6-5	NA
TGTGCCAGCAGTTACTCGGGGGGCCAAGAGACCCAGTACTTC	CASSYSGGQETQYF	NA	TRBJ2-5	14	TRBV6-6	NA
TGTGCCAGCAGCCAACGGACGGGCCCACAAGAGACCCAGTACTTC	CASSQRTGPQETQYF	NA	TRBJ2-5	15	TRBV4-2	NA
TGTGCCAGCAGCAGGCGGGGGGTATACTACAATGAGCAGTTCTTC	CASSRRGVYYNEQFF	TRBD2	TRBJ2-1	15	TRBV6-5	NA
TGCGCCAGCAGTGAGTCGACAGGGCATGAGACCCAGTACTTC	CASSESTGHETQYF	TRBD1	TRBJ2-5	14	TRBV10-1	NA
TGCGCCAGCAGCCTCGGGACAGGTTCTCTCTACGAGCAGTACTTC	CASSLGTGSLYEQYF	TRBD1	TRBJ2-7	15	TRBV4-3	NA
TGCAGTGGGCAGGGGCAAGAGACCCAGTACTTC	CSGQGQETQYF	NA	TRBJ2-5	11	TRBV20-1	NA
TGCGCCAGCAGCCGCTTGGGAAGCGGGGGGGCCAAGGATGAGCAGTTCTTC	CASSRLGSGGAKDEQFF	TRBD2	TRBJ2-1	17	TRBV5-1	once
TGTGCCTGGGGGAGCGGGGGGGCCCAAGAGACCCAGTACTTC	CAWGSGGAQETQYF	TRBD2	TRBJ2-5	14	TRBV30	NA
TGTGCCAGCAGTGCCCGGACAGGGGGCACAACTGAAGCTTTCTTT	CASSARTGGTTEAFF	TRBD1	TRBJ1-1	15	TRBV28	NA
TGTGCCAGCAGCGTCACAGGGACCTATGGCTACACCTTC	CASSVTGTYGYTF	NA	TRBJ1-2	13	TRBV9	NA
TGTGCCAGCAGCCCCTTAAGGGGGGAGAGTTATGGCTACACCTTC	CASSPLRGESYGYTF	NA	TRBJ1-2	15	TRBV4-2	NA
TGTGCCAGCTCACCACGGACAGGGATCACCGGGGAGCTGTTTTTT	CASSPRTGITGELFF	TRBD1	TRBJ2-2	15	TRBV18	NA
TGTGCCACCAGCAGAGATCGTAATTCCCACCTCTATGGCTACACCTTC	CATSRDRNSHLYGYTF	NA	TRBJ1-2	16	TRBV15	NA
TGTGCCAGCAGTCCACAGGGTATAACTTCACCCCTCCACTTT	CASSPQGITSPLHF	NA	TRBJ1-6	14	TRBV6-5	NA
TGTGCCAGCAGCTTACCCGACAATGAGCAGTTCTTC	CASSLPDNEQFF	NA	TRBJ2-1	12	TRBV5-3	NA
TGTGCCAGCAGCGTAGCCGTTGCAGGCGCAGATACGCAGTATTTT	CASSVAVAGADTQYF	NA	TRBJ2-3	15	TRBV9	NA
TGTGCCAGCAGCTTAGGAGGCAGGGACACTGAAGCTTTCTTT	CASSLGGRDTEAFF	NA	TRBJ1-1	14	TRBV7-6	medium-sized
TGTGCCAGCTCAAGTCGGCATGCTGACGAGCAGTACTTC	CASSSRHADEQYF	NA	TRBJ2-7	13	TRBV18	NA
TGTGCCAGCAGTCCCCCAGGACATACGGAGACCCAGTACTTC	CASSPPGHTETQYF	NA	TRBJ2-5	14	TRBV6-5	NA
TGTGCCAGCAGCTTGGGAGGGCGAGGAAACACCATATATTTT	CASSLGGRGNTIYF	NA	TRBJ1-3	14	TRBV7-6	once
TGCGCCAGCAGAGGGGCCAATCAGCCCCAGCATTTT	CASRGANQPQHF	NA	TRBJ1-5	12	TRBV10-2	once
TGTGCCAGCAGCTTAGGGCAAGAGACCCAGTACTTC	CASSLGQETQYF	NA	TRBJ2-5	12	TRBV7-9	NA
TGTGCCAGTAGTATATCGCAGTCCTACGAGCAGTACTTC	CASSISQSYEQYF	NA	TRBJ2-7	13	TRBV19	few
TGTGCCAGCAGCTTGGGCAGGGGGGAGACCCAGTACTTC	CASSLGRGETQYF	TRBD1	TRBJ2-5	13	TRBV5-6	NA
TGTGCCAGTAGTATATCGGTCAGCTCTGGAAACACCATATATTTT	CASSISVSSGNTIYF	NA	TRBJ1-3	15	TRBV19	NA
TGCGCCAGCAGCGGGGGGACAGGGGGCTACTCTGGGGCCAACGTCCTGACTTTC	CASSGGTGGYSGANVLTF	TRBD1	TRBJ2-6	18	TRBV4-3	NA
TGTGCCAGCAGTTCAGGGATTTCACCCCTCCACTTT	CASSSGISPLHF	NA	TRBJ1-6	12	TRBV28	NA
TGTGCCATCAGACAGGGACTCTATGGCTACACCTTC	CAIRQGLYGYTF	TRBD1	TRBJ1-2	12	TRBV6-5	NA
TGTGCCATCAGTGAGATGGTAGCGGGGAACACCGGGGAGCTGTTTTTT	CAISEMVAGNTGELFF	TRBD2	TRBJ2-2	16	TRBV10-3	NA
TGTGCCAGCAGCTTAGGGACAGGGGGTGAAGCTTTCTTT	CASSLGTGGEAFF	TRBD1	TRBJ1-1	13	TRBV7-8	NA
TGTGCCACCCAAGGGGGGGGTGACTATGGCTACACCTTC	CATQGGGDYGYTF	NA	TRBJ1-2	13	TRBV2	NA
TGTGCCAGCACCCCCCGGCGGGCTGAGGAGCCCCAGCATTTT	CASTPRRAEEPQHF	NA	TRBJ1-5	14	TRBV6-6	NA
TGTGCTAGTGGTTTGTGGGCTGAAGCTTTCTTT	CASGLWAEAFF	NA	TRBJ1-1	11	TRBV12-5	NA
TGCGCCAGCAGCCTTATCCAGGGTGAGCAGTTCTTC	CASSLIQGEQFF	NA	TRBJ2-1	12	TRBV5-1	NA
TGTGCCAGCGGGGCGGGACTAGCGGGGACTAATGAGCAGTTCTTC	CASGAGLAGTNEQFF	TRBD2	TRBJ2-1	15	TRBV27	NA
TGTGCCAGCAGCTTGGGACAGGGGAGCAATCAGCCCCAGCATTTT	CASSLGQGSNQPQHF	TRBD1	TRBJ1-5	15	TRBV5-4	many
TGTGCCAGCAGCTTAAGCGGGGGAGGCTACACCTTC	CASSLSGGGYTF	NA	TRBJ1-2	12	TRBV7-9	NA
TGTGCCAGCACATACCGACCGGGACAGGGGTCCCACGAGCAGTACTTC	CASTYRPGQGSHEQYF	TRBD1	TRBJ2-7	16	TRBV6-6	NA
TGTGCCAGTAGTATAGGGCGGAACGCGGATACGCAGTATTTT	CASSIGRNADTQYF	NA	TRBJ2-3	14	TRBV19	NA
TGTGCCAGCAGCCTCGAAGACAGGAGGAATTCACCCCTCCACTTT	CASSLEDRRNSPLHF	NA	TRBJ1-6	15	TRBV11-3	NA
TGTGCCAGTAGTATGTCCAGGAACTACTACGAGCAGTACTTC	CASSMSRNYYEQYF	NA	TRBJ2-7	14	TRBV19	NA
TGTGCCAGCACGAGGGACACAGATACGCAGTATTTT	CASTRDTDTQYF	NA	TRBJ2-3	12	TRBV2	NA
TGTGCCAGCAGCTTAGGAACAGTCCTCCAAGAGACCCAGTACTTC	CASSLGTVLQETQYF	NA	TRBJ2-5	15	TRBV7-9	NA
TGTGCCAGCAGCTCCGCCGGGACAGGCATCGAGCAGTACTTC	CASSSAGTGIEQYF	TRBD1	TRBJ2-7	14	TRBV7-9	NA
TGTGCCAGCAGCTTACTTAGGGACTACGAGCAGTACTTC	CASSLLRDYEQYF	NA	TRBJ2-7	13	TRBV7-2	NA
TGTGCCAGCAGCTTGTCAGGGGCAAGCTCCTACGAGCAGTACTTC	CASSLSGASSYEQYF	NA	TRBJ2-7	15	TRBV5-8	once
TGCGCCAGCAGCCAATGGGACAGCCAAAGCAATCAGCCCCAGCATTTT	CASSQWDSQSNQPQHF	TRBD1	TRBJ1-5	16	TRBV4-1	many
TGTGCCAGCACGAGACAGGGAGGTACCGGGGAGCTGTTTTTT	CASTRQGGTGELFF	NA	TRBJ2-2	14	TRBV2	NA
TGTGCCAGCAGCTCGGAAGAGACCCAGTACTTC	CASSSEETQYF	NA	TRBJ2-5	11	TRBV7-3	NA
TGTGCCAGCAGCTTAGGGAGTCAAGAGACCCAGTACTTC	CASSLGSQETQYF	NA	TRBJ2-5	13	TRBV7-8	NA
TGTGCCAGCAGTGAACTCAGCACAGATACGCAGTATTTT	CASSELSTDTQYF	NA	TRBJ2-3	13	TRBV2	NA
TGTGCCAGCAGTCACCCCAGGACAGGGGAGGACACTGAAGCTTTCTTT	CASSHPRTGEDTEAFF	TRBD1	TRBJ1-1	16	TRBV6-6	NA
TGTGCCACCAGTTCCCGGGCAAAAAAGGGTTACAATGAGCAGTTCTTC	CATSSRAKKGYNEQFF	NA	TRBJ2-1	16	TRBV15	NA
TGCGCCAGCAGCCAAGAAGGACAGCTTTCCTACGAGCAGTACTTC	CASSQEGQLSYEQYF	NA	TRBJ2-7	15	TRBV7-3	NA
TGTGCCAGCAGCCCGACCGGGACTAGCGACGAGCAGTACTTC	CASSPTGTSDEQYF	TRBD2	TRBJ2-7	14	TRBV7-9	NA
TGCGCCAGCAGCCCTCGGACAAGCGATCAAGAGACCCAGTACTTC	CASSPRTSDQETQYF	NA	TRBJ2-5	15	TRBV5-1	NA